Sequencing of this T cell receptor (beta chain) was carried out in a study of blood T cell repertoires in COVID-19. For the study at large: Researchers got acute and convalescent COVID-19 samples from the United States, Italy and Spain.

This CDR3 is built from 13 residues. The V gene lost 3 bases and the J gene lost 3 bases, with 8 bases spanning the gap. Germline V CDR1 and CDR2: ENHRY, SYGVKD. Clones were sequenced by immunoSEQ multiplex PCR, and TCRdb holds only the in-frame ones, with some missing. Of tens of thousands of clones listed, roughly 89% are singletons. This sequence was found in a man aged 45-60 years with active COVID-19. V usage is TRBV10-3 and J usage is TRBJ1-2, with D unclear. Sequencing was done on a sample of peripheral blood. CDR3 in amino acids: CAISDTRDYGYTF. For the CDR3, the DNA is TGTGCCATCAGTGACACCCGGGACTATGGCTACACCTTC.